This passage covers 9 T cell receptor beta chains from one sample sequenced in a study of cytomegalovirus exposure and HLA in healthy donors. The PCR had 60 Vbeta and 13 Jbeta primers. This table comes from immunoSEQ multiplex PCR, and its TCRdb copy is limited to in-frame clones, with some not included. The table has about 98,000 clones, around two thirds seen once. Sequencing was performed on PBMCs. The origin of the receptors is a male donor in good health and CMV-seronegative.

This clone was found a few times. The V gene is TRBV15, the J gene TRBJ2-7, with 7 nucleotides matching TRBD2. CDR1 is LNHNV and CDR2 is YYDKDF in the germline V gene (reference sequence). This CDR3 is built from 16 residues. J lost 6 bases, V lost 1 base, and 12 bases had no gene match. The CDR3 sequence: CATSRGPGGRTVEQYF. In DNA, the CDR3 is TGTGCCACCAGCAGAGGCCCGGGGGGTAGGACTGTCGAGCAGTACTTC.

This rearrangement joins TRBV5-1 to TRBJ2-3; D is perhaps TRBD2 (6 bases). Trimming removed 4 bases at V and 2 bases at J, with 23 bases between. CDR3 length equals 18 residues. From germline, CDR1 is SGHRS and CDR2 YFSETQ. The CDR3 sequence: CASSKLSMSGVITDTQYF. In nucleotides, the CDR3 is TGCGCCAGCAGCAAGTTGTCGATGTCGGGGGTTATCACAGATACGCAGTATTTT.

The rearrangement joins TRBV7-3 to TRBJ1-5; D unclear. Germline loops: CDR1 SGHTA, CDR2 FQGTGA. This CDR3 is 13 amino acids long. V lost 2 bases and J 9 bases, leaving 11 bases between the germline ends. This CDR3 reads CASSLGPQRPQHF. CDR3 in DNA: TGTGCCAGCAGCTTAGGGCCCCAGAGGCCCCAGCATTTT. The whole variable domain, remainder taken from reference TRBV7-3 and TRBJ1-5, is GAGVSQTPSNKVTEKGKYVELRCDPISGHTALYWYRQSLGQGPEFLIYFQGTGAADDSGLPNDRFFAVRPEGSVSTLKIQRTERGDSAVYLCASSLGPQRPQHFGDGTRLSIL.

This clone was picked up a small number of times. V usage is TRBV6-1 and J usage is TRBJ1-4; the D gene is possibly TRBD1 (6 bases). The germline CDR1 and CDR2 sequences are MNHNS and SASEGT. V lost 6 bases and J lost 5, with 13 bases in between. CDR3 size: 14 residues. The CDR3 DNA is TGTGCCAGCAGGCCGGGACAACAGAATGAAAAACTGTTTTTT. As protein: CASRPGQQNEKLFF.

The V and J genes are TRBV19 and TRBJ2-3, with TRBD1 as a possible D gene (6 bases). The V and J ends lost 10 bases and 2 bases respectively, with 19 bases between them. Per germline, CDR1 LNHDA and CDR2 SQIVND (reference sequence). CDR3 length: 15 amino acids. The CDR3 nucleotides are TGTGCCACAAGGCACGCAGGGACACACACAGATACGCAGTATTTT. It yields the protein CATRHAGTHTDTQYF.

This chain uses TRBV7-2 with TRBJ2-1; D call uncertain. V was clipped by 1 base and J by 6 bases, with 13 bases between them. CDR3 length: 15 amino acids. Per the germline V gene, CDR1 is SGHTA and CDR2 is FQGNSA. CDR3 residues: CASSLGPSFGNEQFF. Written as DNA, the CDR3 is TGTGCCAGCAGCTTAGGGCCTAGTTTTGGCAATGAGCAGTTCTTC.

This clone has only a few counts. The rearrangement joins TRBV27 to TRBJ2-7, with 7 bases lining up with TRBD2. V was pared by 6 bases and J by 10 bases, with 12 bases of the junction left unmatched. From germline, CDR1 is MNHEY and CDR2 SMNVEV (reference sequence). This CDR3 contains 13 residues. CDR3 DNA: TGTGCCAGCAGACAATCACTAGCGAGGGCTCAGTACTTC. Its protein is CASRQSLARAQYF.

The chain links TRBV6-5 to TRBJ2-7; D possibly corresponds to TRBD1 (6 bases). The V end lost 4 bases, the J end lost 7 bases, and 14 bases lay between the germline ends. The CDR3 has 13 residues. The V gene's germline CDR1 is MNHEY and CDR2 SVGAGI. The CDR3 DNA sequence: TGTGCCAGCAGTTCTGGGACATCGTGGGAGCAGTACTTC. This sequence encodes CASSSGTSWEQYF.

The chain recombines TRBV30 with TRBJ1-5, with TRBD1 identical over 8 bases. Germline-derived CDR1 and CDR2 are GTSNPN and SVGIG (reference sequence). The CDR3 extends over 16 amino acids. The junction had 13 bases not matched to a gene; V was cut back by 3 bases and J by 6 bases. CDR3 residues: CAWSGEGQGASQPQHF. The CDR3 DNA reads TGTGCCTGGAGCGGGGAAGGTCAGGGGGCAAGTCAGCCCCAGCATTTT.